This T cell receptor (beta chain) comes out of a study of T cell changes during pregnancy in multiple sclerosis. TCRdb's table, derived via immunoSEQ multiplex PCR, lists solely in-frame clones and lacks some. Here the sample spans roughly 100,000 clones, roughly nine tenths being singletons. This CDR3 is 15 amino acids long. Germline V gene sequence: CDR1 LGHNA, CDR2 YNFKEQ. The ends were cut back, 2 bases at V and 1 base at J, with 9 bases in the middle. This TCR came from a female donor with multiple sclerosis, enrolled in a pregnancy study. The starting material was peripheral blood, obtained after pregnancy. V and J are TRBV4-2 and TRBJ2-1; D gene unclear. Written as DNA, the CDR3 is TGTGCCAGCAGCCAAACTATCCTATCCTACAATGAGCAGTTCTTC. Its protein is CASSQTILSYNEQFF.